This T cell receptor (beta chain) is from a study of blood T cell repertoires in COVID-19. Sequenced by immunoSEQ multiplex PCR; TCRdb stores in-frame clones only, minus some. Of roughly 150,000 clones listed, around 85% are singletons. The sequencing input was peripheral blood. The receptor comes from a woman in her 70s with acute or convalescent COVID-19.

The CDR3: CASSYRRGSGNTEAFF. Written as DNA, the CDR3 is TGTGCCAGCAGTTACAGGAGGGGTAGTGGGAACACTGAAGCTTTCTTT. The genes are TRBV6-5 and TRBJ1-1, with D possibly TRBD1 on 5 matching bases. CDR1 and CDR2 (germline): MNHEY, SVGAGI. Trimming left V 2 bases short and J 1 base short, with 14 bases between. The CDR3 runs to 16 residues.